This T cell receptor (beta chain) was identified during a study of T cell repertoires in cytomegalovirus infection (dated by TCRdb to between 2019 and 2020). General notes on the study: Peptide stimulations targeted recently identified HLA-C-restricted CMV epitopes, whose presentation resists viral immunomodulation, together with well-studied HLA-B-restricted epitopes. Because public TCR beta signatures pointed to carriage of CMV infection together with the matching HLA type, the HLA type of each donor mattered for the analysis.

The investigation overall reported the following: The ex vivo response was dominated by HLA-C-restricted CMV-specific TCR beta clonotypes, which also provided the single most frequent clonotype in two of eight donors. Cumulative frequency of public TCR beta family members discriminated carriers of CMV infection plus the relevant HLA type in this cohort and an independent roughly 330-donor cohort.

This clonotype was picked up one time. Its specific antigen is unknown. No much larger clonotype is one base removed from it; base qualities were not supplied. One read alone lends weak support. As encoded in the germline V gene (reference sequence), CDR1 is SEHNR while CDR2 is FQNEAQ. The CDR3 runs 11 residues from the cysteine to the phenylalanine. The kept DNA is CDR3 alone, 33 bases in frame from the first base. Deletion took 8 bases off V and 6 bases off J, with a span of 10 bases between the germline ends. The treatment or condition label for this specimen denotes: in vitro stimulation with specific CMV peptide epitopes to enrich CMV-specific T cells. Instrument on record: Illumina HiSeq 1500. The raw public reads went through TCRdb reprocessing: fastp at Q25, MiXCR clone calling, in-frame beta chains kept. Merged by CDR3 protein, the rows form single entries marked with the most common genes and DNA. The sample yields 700,000 to 850,000 distinct CDR3 sequences; around a third were counted once. Roughly 12% of the sample rests with the top ten.

The clonotype was recovered from a human donor in good health (CMV status not recorded). Some clones in this sample may be carry-over from other donors' samples. The sequence is built from TRBV7-9 and TRBJ2-5; a confident D gene designation cannot be given. Material: cultured CD8+ T cells from PBMCs, obtained from culture after CMV antigen stimulation. The sequenced DNA is TGTGCCAGCTGTGACCTCCAGACCCAGTACTTC. Its protein product is CASCDLQTQYF. Supplemented by the reference TRBV7-9 and TRBJ2-5 proteins around the CDR3, the complete variable domain is DTGVSQNPRHKITKRGQNVTFRCDPISEHNRLYWYRQTLGQGPEFLTYFQNEAQLEKSRLLSDRFSAERPKGSFSTLEIQRTEQGDSAMYLCASCDLQTQYFGPGTRLLVL.